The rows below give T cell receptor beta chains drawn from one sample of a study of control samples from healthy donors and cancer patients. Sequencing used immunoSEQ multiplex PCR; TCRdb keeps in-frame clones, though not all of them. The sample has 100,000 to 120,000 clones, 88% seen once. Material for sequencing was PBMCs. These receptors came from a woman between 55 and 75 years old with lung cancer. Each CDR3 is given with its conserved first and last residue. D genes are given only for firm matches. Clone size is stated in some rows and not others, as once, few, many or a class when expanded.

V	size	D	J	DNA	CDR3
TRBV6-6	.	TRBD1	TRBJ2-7	TGTGCCAACAGTCGATCCCGACAGGGGGCCTCCTACGAGCAGTACTTC	CANSRSRQGASYEQYF
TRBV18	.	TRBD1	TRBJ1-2	TGTGCCAGCTCCCGGGACAGGGTGATGGATGGCTACACCTTC	CASSRDRVMDGYTF
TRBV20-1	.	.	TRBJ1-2	TGCAGTGCCAAGCTAGGCTACACCTTC	CSAKLGYTF
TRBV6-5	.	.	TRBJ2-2	TGTGCCAGCAGGGGGCAGACGAACACCGGGGAGCTGTTTTTT	CASRGQTNTGELFF
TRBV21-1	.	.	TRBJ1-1	TGTGCCAGCAGCAAAGAGGGACAGCCCTTAACTGAAGCTTTCTTT	CASSKEGQPLTEAFF
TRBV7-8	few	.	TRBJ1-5	TGTGCCAGCAGCTCACAGGGAACGGTGCAGCCCCAGCATTTT	CASSSQGTVQPQHF
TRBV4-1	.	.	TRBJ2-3	TGCGCCAGCAGCCAAGCCGCCGCACCTAGCACAGATACGCAGTATTTT	CASSQAAAPSTDTQYF
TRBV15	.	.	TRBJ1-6	TGTGCCACCAGCAGAGTGCGGGACTCACCCCTCCACTTT	CATSRVRDSPLHF
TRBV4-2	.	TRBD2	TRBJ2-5	TGTGCCAGCAGCCAAGATCTTTGGCTAGCGGGAGGAGGGCGGGAGACCCAGTACTTC	CASSQDLWLAGGGRETQYF
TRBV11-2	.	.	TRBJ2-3	TGTGCCAGCAGCTTACCCGGATCAGATACGCAGTATTTT	CASSLPGSDTQYF
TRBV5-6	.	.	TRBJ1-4	TGTGCCAGCAGCCCCAGGGAGGCAGGCAGTGAAAAACTGTTTTTT	CASSPREAGSEKLFF
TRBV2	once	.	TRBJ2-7	TGTGCCAGCAGCAACCCCGGGACGGCTCCCTACGAGCAGTACTTC	CASSNPGTAPYEQYF
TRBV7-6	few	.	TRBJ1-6	TGTGCCAGCAGCTTAGGGCCTCAAGCTAGTAATTCACCCCTCCACTTT	CASSLGPQASNSPLHF
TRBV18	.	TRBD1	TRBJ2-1	TGTGCCAGCTCACCAACCGGGACAGGGGTAGGCAATGAGCAGTTCTTC	CASSPTGTGVGNEQFF
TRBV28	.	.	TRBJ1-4	TGTGCCAGCAGTTTACACACTTCTAATGAAAAACTGTTTTTT	CASSLHTSNEKLFF
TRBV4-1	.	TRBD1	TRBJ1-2	TGCGCCAGCAGCAAATATGGGACAGGGATAGCTAACTATGGCTACACCTTC	CASSKYGTGIANYGYTF
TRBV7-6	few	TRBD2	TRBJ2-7	TGTGCCAGCAGCTTAGGGGCTAGCGGGAGCCCCGCAAACGAGCAGTACTTC	CASSLGASGSPANEQYF
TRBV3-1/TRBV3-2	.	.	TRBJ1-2	TGTGCCAGCAGCCAAGAAAGCACCTATGGCTACACCTTC	CASSQESTYGYTF
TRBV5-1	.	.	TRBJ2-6	TGCGCCAGCAGCGTTGGGGGCGCACGGGAAGGGGCCAACGTCCTGACTTTC	CASSVGGAREGANVLTF
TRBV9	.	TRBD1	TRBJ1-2	TGTGCCAGCAGCGCCTACCCCGACAGGGATTTCTATGGCTACACCTTC	CASSAYPDRDFYGYTF
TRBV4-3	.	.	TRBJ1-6	TGCGCCAGCAGCCAAGAATTATGGGGGACTTCACCCCTCCACTTT	CASSQELWGTSPLHF
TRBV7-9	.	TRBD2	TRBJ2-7	TGTGCCAGCAGCTTAACTCCCGGGAGGCTCCCCTACGAGCAGTACTTC	CASSLTPGRLPYEQYF
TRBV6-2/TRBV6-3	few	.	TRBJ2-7	TGTGCCAGCAGTCCCGGATCAGCGAACTCCTACGAGCAGTACTTC	CASSPGSANSYEQYF
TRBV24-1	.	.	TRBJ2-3	TGTGCCACCAGTGACCCCAACAGGGTTGGCACAGATACGCAGTATTTT	CATSDPNRVGTDTQYF
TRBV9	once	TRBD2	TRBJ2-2	TGTGCCAGCAGCGCCACTAGCGGGAGTAGTCGGGAGCTGTTTTTT	CASSATSGSSRELFF
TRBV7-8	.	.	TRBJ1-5	TGTGCCAGCAGTCCCGGGGGTTATAGCAATCAGCCCCAGCATTTT	CASSPGGYSNQPQHF
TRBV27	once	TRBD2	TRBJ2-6	TGTGCCAGCAGTTTAGAACCCCCTAGCGGGCGGGGGGCCAACGTCCTGACTTTC	CASSLEPPSGRGANVLTF
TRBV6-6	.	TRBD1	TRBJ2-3	TGTGCCAGCAGTTACGGCCGGACAGGGATGGCGGATACGCAGTATTTT	CASSYGRTGMADTQYF
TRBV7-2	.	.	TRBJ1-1	TGTGCCAGCAGCAACCCAGTAAACACTGAAGCTTTCTTT	CASSNPVNTEAFF
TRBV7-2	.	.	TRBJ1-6	TGTGCCAGCAGCTTACAGGCCTATAATTCACCCCTCCACTTT	CASSLQAYNSPLHF
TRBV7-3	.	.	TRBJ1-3	TGTGCCAGCAGCCGATCTGAAGGAAACACCATATATTTT	CASSRSEGNTIYF
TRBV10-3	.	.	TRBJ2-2	TGTGCCATCAGTGTCGACATCTCTGGCACCGGGGAGCTGTTTTTT	CAISVDISGTGELFF
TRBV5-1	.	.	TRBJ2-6	TGCGCCAGCAGCTTGGATTGGTCTGGGGCCAACGTCCTGACTTTC	CASSLDWSGANVLTF
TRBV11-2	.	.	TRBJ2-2	TGTGCCAGCAGCTTATCTTCGAGGGTAACGAACACCGGGGAGCTGTTTTTT	CASSLSSRVTNTGELFF
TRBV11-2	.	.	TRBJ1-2	TGTGCCAGCAGCTTAGATCAGGGAGGTGGCTACACCTTC	CASSLDQGGGYTF
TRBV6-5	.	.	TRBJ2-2	TGTGCCAGCAGTTCGGGGGCAGACACCGGGGAGCTGTTTTTT	CASSSGADTGELFF
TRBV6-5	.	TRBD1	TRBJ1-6	TGTGCCAGCAGCGACAGGGCTTATAATTCACCCCTCCACTTT	CASSDRAYNSPLHF
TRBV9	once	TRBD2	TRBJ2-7	TGTGCCAGCAGCGCAAGCGGGGGGAGGGCCTACGAGCAGTACTTC	CASSASGGRAYEQYF
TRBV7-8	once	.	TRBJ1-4	TGTGCCAGCAGCTCATTAAGGGTGTTCGGGGGGCGCAGGATTAATGAAAAACTGTTTTTT	CASSSLRVFGGRRINEKLFF
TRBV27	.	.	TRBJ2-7	TGTGCCAGCAGTTTAGGGTGGGACCAGGGGGGCGAGCAGTACTTC	CASSLGWDQGGEQYF
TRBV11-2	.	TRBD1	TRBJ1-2	TGTGCCAGCAGCTTATATGGGACAGGGGGGTTCTATGGCTACACCTTC	CASSLYGTGGFYGYTF
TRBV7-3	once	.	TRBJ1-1	TGTGCCAGCAGCTTAGGGGGATTGAACACTGAAGCTTTCTTT	CASSLGGLNTEAFF
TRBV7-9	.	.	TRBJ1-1	TGTGCCAGCAGCCCAGACCGGTTGAGGACTGAAGCTTTCTTT	CASSPDRLRTEAFF
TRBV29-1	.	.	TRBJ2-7	TGCAGCGCCGGAGACGAGAGGTCATCCGAGCAGTACTTC	CSAGDERSSEQYF
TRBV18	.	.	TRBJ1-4	TGTGCCAGCTCACCGGGTTCGGTGGAGTGGAGTGAAAAACTGTTTTTT	CASSPGSVEWSEKLFF
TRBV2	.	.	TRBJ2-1	TGTGCCAGCAAAGGGCCCTCCACCTACAATGAGCAGTTCTTC	CASKGPSTYNEQFF